This is a list of T cell receptor beta chains from one sample in a study of CD8 T cells in ankylosing spondylitis. One entry per CDR3 protein, called by TCRdb with MiXCR from the 5' RACE reads. This sample yields approximately 400,000 distinct CDR3 sequences, of which 25% to 30% are seen a single time; 0.75% to 0.9% belongs to the top ten. Sample: blood, either unsorted or a sorted T cell fraction (not recorded which). Receptor source: a male donor with ankylosing spondylitis. CDR3s include the opening cysteine and the closing phenylalanine or tryptophan. Size tells how often a clone was seen (once, few, many) or the class of an expanded clone, and some rows leave it out.

cdr3_aa: CASSYSYRGSGTGELFF
j_call: TRBJ2-2
v_call: TRBV6-5
clone_size: few

cdr3_aa: CSARMGADRDGYTF
j_call: TRBJ1-2
v_call: TRBV20-1
clone_size: -

cdr3_aa: CASSLAQVGGGADTQYF
j_call: TRBJ2-3
v_call: TRBV12-3/TRBV12-4
clone_size: -

cdr3_aa: CASSQRDYYNEQFF
j_call: TRBJ2-1
v_call: TRBV14
clone_size: -

cdr3_aa: CASSLTASGTGELFF
j_call: TRBJ2-2
v_call: TRBV5-1
clone_size: -

cdr3_aa: CASSHGTGEAFF
j_call: TRBJ1-1
v_call: TRBV11-2
clone_size: -

cdr3_aa: CSARRQGVRTTEAFF
j_call: TRBJ1-1
v_call: TRBV20-1
clone_size: -

cdr3_aa: CASAGKSVDTEAFF
j_call: TRBJ1-1
v_call: TRBV5-1
clone_size: few

cdr3_aa: CASSPDSPLLNEQFF
j_call: TRBJ2-1
v_call: TRBV5-1
clone_size: few

cdr3_aa: CATTSRGNSSYNSPLHF
j_call: TRBJ1-6
v_call: TRBV24-1
clone_size: many

cdr3_aa: CASSPGQGSQTQYF
j_call: TRBJ2-5
v_call: TRBV5-5
clone_size: -

cdr3_aa: CASSLALAGVIDTQYF
j_call: TRBJ2-3
v_call: TRBV5-6
clone_size: many

cdr3_aa: CAISLAGTDTQYF
j_call: TRBJ2-3
v_call: TRBV10-3
clone_size: -

cdr3_aa: CSVDQEGGVDTQYF
j_call: TRBJ2-3
v_call: TRBV29-1
clone_size: few

cdr3_aa: CASRGSYEQYF
j_call: TRBJ2-7
v_call: TRBV3-1
clone_size: few

cdr3_aa: CASSLGGTSLRGTYEQYF
j_call: TRBJ2-7
v_call: TRBV5-1
clone_size: few

cdr3_aa: CAISEIAVDTGELFF
j_call: TRBJ2-2
v_call: TRBV10-3
clone_size: -

cdr3_aa: CASSRMGSGNTIYF
j_call: TRBJ1-3
v_call: TRBV27
clone_size: -

cdr3_aa: CASSFGGPTEAFF
j_call: TRBJ1-1
v_call: TRBV12-3/TRBV12-4
clone_size: -

cdr3_aa: CASSPLSEPGELFF
j_call: TRBJ2-2
v_call: TRBV5-1
clone_size: -

cdr3_aa: CASSLSRGEKLFF
j_call: TRBJ1-4
v_call: TRBV28
clone_size: few

cdr3_aa: CSARPTGLGGYTF
j_call: TRBJ1-2
v_call: TRBV20-1
clone_size: few